This entry features one TCR beta chain sequence. Sequenced by immunoSEQ multiplex PCR; TCRdb stores in-frame clones only, minus some. The table lists about 9,200 clones, roughly four fifths of them singletons. This record comes from a study of tumor-infiltrating lymphocytes in localized non-small cell lung cancer. Background on the study: Each patient gave resected tumor and non-adjacent uninvolved lung tissue.

The sequencing sample was made of uninvolved lung tissue not adjacent to the tumor. The TCR comes from a human donor with non-small cell lung cancer.

As DNA, the CDR3 is TGCGCCAGCAGCCCCGGGACAGGCCGCGGGGAGACCCAGTACTTC. This codes for CASSPGTGRGETQYF. The chain employs TRBV5-1 and TRBJ2-5, with TRBD1 matching 8 bases. The length of the CDR3 is 15 residues. Germline trimming cut 4 bases from V and 5 bases from J; bases unmatched to any gene: 10. The germline gives CDR1 SGHRS, CDR2 YFSETQ. The full variable domain, in which reference TRBV5-1 and TRBJ2-5 provide the parts outside the CDR3, is KAGVTQTPRYLIKTRGQQVTLSCSPISGHRSVSWYQQTPGQGLQFLFEYFSETQRNKGNFPGRFSGRQFSNSRSEMNVSTLELGDSALYLCASSPGTGRGETQYFGPGTRLLVL.